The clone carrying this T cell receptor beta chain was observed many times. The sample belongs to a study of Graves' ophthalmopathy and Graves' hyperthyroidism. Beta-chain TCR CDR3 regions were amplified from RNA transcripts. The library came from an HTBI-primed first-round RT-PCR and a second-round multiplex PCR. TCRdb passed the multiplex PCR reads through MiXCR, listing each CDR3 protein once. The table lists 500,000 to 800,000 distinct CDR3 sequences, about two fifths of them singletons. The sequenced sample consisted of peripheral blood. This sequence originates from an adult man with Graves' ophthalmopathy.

CDR3 loop: CASSLEAGIINYGYTF. CDR3 sequence (DNA): TGTGCCAGCAGCTTAGAGGCAGGGATCATTAACTATGGCTACACCTTC. V is TRBV11-3 and J is TRBJ1-2, with a weak D call TRBD1 (5 bases). CDR3 length: 16 residues. Germline lookup yields CDR1 SGHNT and CDR2 YENEEA. V shed 0 bases and J shed 1 base, with 12 bases lying between them. Combining the CDR3 with reference TRBV11-3 and TRBJ1-2 gives the whole variable domain EAGVVQSPRYKIIEKKQPVAFWCNPISGHNTLYWYLQNLGQGPELLIRYENEEAVDDSQLPKDRFSAERLKGVDSTLKIQPAELGDSAVYLCASSLEAGIINYGYTFGSGTRLTVV.